The 23 T cell receptor beta chains in this list originate from one sample, sequenced in a study of blood T cell repertoires in COVID-19. Using immunoSEQ multiplex PCR, the repertoire was profiled, and TCRdb retains in-frame clones only, with some absent. Here the sample spans about 310,000 clones, nearly 90% being singletons. The sample consisted of peripheral blood. These receptors were obtained from a woman between 35 and 50 years old with COVID-19, enrolled during active disease.

The V and J genes are TRBV6-5 and TRBJ1-1; no firm D call. The CDR3 consists of 14 residues. V lost 4 bases, J lost 4 bases, and 13 bases lay in between. Germline V gives CDR1 MNHEY, CDR2 SVGAGI. The CDR3 DNA is TGTGCCAGCAGTTTGGGAGGATGGGGCACTGAAGCTTTCTTT. It is translated as CASSLGGWGTEAFF.

The rearrangement joins TRBV7-2 to TRBJ2-5, with D possibly being TRBD1 (6 bases). The CDR3 is 14 amino acids. Trimming took off 4 bases at V and 1 base at J, with 10 bases between the two ends. Germline loops: CDR1 SGHTA, CDR2 FQGNSA. CDR3 loop: CASSWGPSQETQYF. The CDR3 DNA reads TGTGCCAGCAGCTGGGGGCCTAGCCAAGAGACCCAGTACTTC. Filled out from reference TRBV7-2 and TRBJ2-5, the complete variable domain reads GAGVSQSPSNKVTEKGKDVELRCDPISGHTALYWYRQSLGQGLEFLIYFQGNSAPDKSGLPSDRFSAERTGGSVSTLTIQRTQQEDSAVYLCASSWGPSQETQYFGPGTRLLVL.

V usage is TRBV6-2 or TRBV6-3 and J usage is TRBJ2-7; no clear D gene. The V end was cut by 5 bases, the J end by 4 bases, with 6 bases between. This CDR3 contains 11 residues. The V gene's germline CDR1 is MNHEY and CDR2 SVGEGT. The CDR3 region is CASSPRYEQYF. In DNA, the CDR3 is TGTGCCAGCAGTCCGCGTTACGAGCAGTACTTC.

The V and J genes are TRBV7-3 and TRBJ1-6, with a tentative D call TRBD1 (5 bases). In germline, CDR1 is SGHTA, CDR2 FQGTGA. The germline V and J ends were trimmed by 2 bases and 6 bases, with 8 bases remaining between them. The length of the CDR3 is 14 residues. DNA of the CDR3: TGTGCCAGCAGCTTATCGGGGGGTAATTCACCCCTCCACTTT. The encoded protein is CASSLSGGNSPLHF.

A note on this clone: Other DNA sequences in this sample translate to the same CDR3. The chain is built from TRBV3-1 (or the pseudogene TRBV3-2) and TRBJ2-7; 7 nucleotides align to TRBD1. Germline assignment: CDR1 LGHDT and CDR2 YNNKEL (reference sequence). The CDR3 sequence is 14 residues long. J was trimmed by 2 bases and V by 4 bases; bases with no gene match: 5. CDR3 nucleotide sequence: TGTGCCAGCAGCCCCCGGGACAGAACCTACGAGCAGTACTTC. Its translation: CASSPRDRTYEQYF.

This sequence joins TRBV10-3 and TRBJ1-5; D is unresolved. V dropped 10 bases and J dropped 5 bases, with 21 bases sitting between them. Germline-derived CDR1 and CDR2 are ENHRY and SYGVKD. The CDR3 totals 15 residues. The DNA of the CDR3 is TGTGCCACTAGTCATACCTTGGAGACCGATCAGCCCCAGCATTTT. Its protein is CATSHTLETDQPQHF.

The V gene is TRBV3-1 (or the pseudogene TRBV3-2), the J gene TRBJ2-5; 7 bases align to TRBD1. After removal of 4 bases from V and 5 bases from J, the junction contained 16 bases not matched to a gene. Per germline, CDR1 LGHDT and CDR2 YNNKEL (reference sequence). The CDR3 extends over 17 amino acids. The CDR3 DNA reads TGTGCCAGCAGCCCTGACGTTCAGACAGGGTTGTTCGAGACCCAGTACTTC. Encoded protein: CASSPDVQTGLFETQYF.

The V gene is TRBV27, the J gene TRBJ1-5; 9 nucleotides line up with TRBD1. V gave up 3 bases and J gave up 7 bases; unmatched junction bases: 13. From germline, CDR1 is MNHEY and CDR2 SMNVEV (reference sequence). The CDR3 contains 17 residues. This CDR3 reads CASSLRGDRERRQPQHF. The CDR3 nucleotides are TGTGCCAGCAGTTTGAGGGGGGACAGGGAACGGCGCCAGCCCCAGCATTTT.

The gene calls are TRBV28 and TRBJ1-6; D unclear. CDR1 and CDR2 (germline): MDHEN, SYDVKM. Trimming removed 3 bases at V and 5 bases at J, with 5 bases between. This CDR3 is 13 amino acids long. CDR3 sequence (DNA): TGTGCCAGCAGTTTTTCCGATAATTCACCCCTCCACTTT. Its translation is CASSFSDNSPLHF.

This chain links TRBV5-4 with TRBJ2-7; D perhaps matches TRBD1 (6 bases). Germline assignment: CDR1 SGHNT and CDR2 YYREEE (reference sequence). V was trimmed by 4 bases and J by 3 bases, leaving 11 bases between them. The CDR3 has 13 amino acids. Written as DNA, the CDR3 is TGTGCCAGCAGCGAAACAGGGTACTACGAGCAGTACTTC. Translation gives CASSETGYYEQYF.

This clone has just a few counts. This chain connects TRBV7-3 to TRBJ1-1, with D possibly TRBD1 on 6 matching bases. The V end was cut by 3 bases, the J end by 0 bases, with 11 bases between. The CDR3 length is 15 residues. Germline CDR1 reads SGHTA; CDR2 reads FQGTGA. The CDR3 here is CASSFLGGLNTEAFF. CDR3 sequence (DNA): TGTGCCAGCAGCTTTTTGGGGGGGCTGAACACTGAAGCTTTCTTT.

The genes are TRBV25-1 and TRBJ1-6, with D maybe TRBD1 (5 bases). The CDR3 extends over 13 amino acids. Germline V lookup: CDR1 MGHDK, CDR2 SYGVNS. The V end was cut by 6 bases, the J end by 10 bases, with 13 bases between. The CDR3 coding sequence is TGTGCCAGCAGACAGACGGGGGAATCACCCCTCCACTTT. Residues: CASRQTGESPLHF.

V usage is TRBV28 and J usage is TRBJ2-3; the match to TRBD1 covers 10 bases. V lost 2 bases, J lost 4 bases, and 3 bases stayed unmatched. The CDR3 contains 15 residues. Germline V gives CDR1 MDHEN, CDR2 SYDVKM. This CDR3 is CASSLGQGVADTQYF. For the CDR3, the DNA is TGTGCCAGCAGTTTAGGACAGGGGGTCGCAGATACGCAGTATTTT. The full variable domain, completed using reference TRBV28 and TRBJ2-3, is DVKVTQSSRYLVKRTGEKVFLECVQDMDHENMFWYRQDPGLGLRLIYFSYDVKMKEKGDIPEGYSVSREKKERFSLILESASTNQTSMYLCASSLGQGVADTQYFGPGTRLTVL.

The chain is built from TRBV25-1 and TRBJ2-1; D might be TRBD2 (5 bases). CDR1 and CDR2 (germline): MGHDK, SYGVNS. V dropped 5 bases and J dropped 4 bases, with 12 bases sitting between them. CDR3 size: 14 residues. DNA of the CDR3: TGTGCCAGCAGTTGGGGAGTCGATTACAATGAGCAGTTCTTC. Its translation: CASSWGVDYNEQFF.

The rearrangement links TRBV27 to TRBJ2-7; TRBD1 might be the D (6 bases). The V and J ends lost 4 bases and 3 bases respectively, with 22 bases between them. Germline V CDR1 and CDR2: MNHEY, SMNVEV (reference sequence). The CDR3 is made up of 17 amino acids. CDR3 sequence: CASSSTSRGLLHYEQYF. CDR3 coding DNA: TGTGCCAGCAGTTCGACGTCCAGGGGCCTGCTGCACTACGAGCAGTACTTC.

The V call is TRBV7-2, the J call TRBJ2-7; 10 nucleotides match TRBD1. The CDR3 is made up of 16 amino acids. Germline V lookup: CDR1 SGHTA, CDR2 FQGNSA. J gave up 1 base and V 0 bases, and 3 bases lay outside the gene matches. CDR3: CASSLADRGRSYEQYF. The CDR3 DNA reads TGTGCCAGCAGCTTAGCAGACAGGGGGCGGTCCTACGAGCAGTACTTC.

The V and J genes are TRBV28 and TRBJ1-4; D is possibly TRBD1 (5 bases). Germline V CDR1 and CDR2: MDHEN, SYDVKM. This CDR3 region has 14 residues. Trimming pared 2 bases from V and 8 bases from J, leaving 12 bases between. CDR3 nucleotide sequence: TGTGCCAGCAGTTTAGCTGGGGCCGGGGAAAAACTGTTTTTT. It codes for CASSLAGAGEKLFF.

This clone was observed a single time. The chain recombines TRBV7-3 with TRBJ2-5; tentative D call: TRBD2 (5 bases). The CDR3 runs to 13 residues. V was pared by 0 bases and J by 5 bases, with 7 bases between. Germline values: CDR1 SGHTA, CDR2 FQGTGA. The CDR3 bases are TGTGCCAGCAGCTTAACTAGAGGGGAGACCCAGTACTTC. Protein sequence: CASSLTRGETQYF.

This rearrangement joins TRBV28 to TRBJ1-3; no clear D gene. CDR3 length: 16 amino acids. CDR1 is MDHEN and CDR2 is SYDVKM in the germline V gene. With 3 bases removed from V and 2 bases from J, the gap between germline ends came to 14 bases. CDR3 sequence: CASSLRNGNAGNTIYF. Here the CDR3 DNA reads TGTGCCAGCAGTTTGAGGAACGGAAACGCTGGAAACACCATATATTTT.

J is TRBJ1-2 and V is TRBV5-6; TRBD1 aligns across 7 bases. There are 12 residues in the CDR3. Germline values: CDR1 SGHDT, CDR2 YYEEEE. Germline trimming cut 4 bases from V and 7 bases from J; bases unmatched to any gene: 4. The CDR3 loop reads CASSPGTAGYTF. DNA for the CDR3: TGTGCCAGCAGCCCTGGGACAGCTGGCTACACCTTC.

This clone has only one observation. The rearrangement joins TRBV5-1 to TRBJ2-1; D gene unclear. CDR1 SGHRS and CDR2 YFSETQ come from the germline V gene. CDR3 length: 16 amino acids. Trimming pared 2 bases from V and 6 bases from J, leaving 18 bases between. Here the CDR3 DNA reads TGCGCCAGCAGCTTCGGCAGCAAGTCGACGGGCAATGAGCAGTTCTTC. Translated: CASSFGSKSTGNEQFF.

The gene calls are TRBV7-9 and TRBJ1-6, with D possibly matching TRBD1 (6 bases). Germline CDR1 reads SEHNR; CDR2 reads FQNEAQ (reference sequence). The CDR3 sequence is 18 residues long. Between the trimmed V and J ends, which lost 3 bases and 4 bases, there was a span of 19 bases. CDR3 nucleotides: TGTGCCAGCAGCTTTCCAACAGGGACGCTTAGTTATAATTCACCCCTCCACTTT. It translates to CASSFPTGTLSYNSPLHF. Using reference TRBV7-9 and TRBJ1-6 for the parts outside the CDR3, the full variable domain is DTGVSQNPRHKITKRGQNVTFRCDPISEHNRLYWYRQTLGQGPEFLTYFQNEAQLEKSRLLSDRFSAERPKGSFSTLEIQRTEQGDSAMYLCASSFPTGTLSYNSPLHFGNGTRLTVT.

This sequence joins TRBV15 and TRBJ2-7, with D possibly TRBD1 on 6 matching bases. Germline CDR1 is LNHNV and CDR2 is YYDKDF (reference sequence). Trimming removed 5 bases from V and 7 bases from J, with 15 bases in between. The CDR3 spans 13 residues. CDR3 residues: CATSGGVPGEQYF. In DNA, the CDR3 is TGTGCCACCAGCGGGGGCGTTCCGGGGGAGCAGTACTTC.